This passage covers 11 T cell receptor beta chains from one sample sequenced in a study of HIV-infected patients and healthy controls. All unsorted peripheral T cells were captured because whole blood was used without fractionation. Alpha and beta constant-region primers primed reverse transcription of about 470 ng RNA. Alpha and beta chain libraries were made separately by chain-specific third strand synthesis with multiplexing indices. In TCRdb, the 5' RACE reads were re-called with MiXCR into one record per CDR3 protein. The sample shows around 26,000 distinct CDR3 sequences, about 9% of them seen only once. Sequenced input: blood. These receptors were obtained from an adult in good health.

This clonotype was observed at least ten times. The rearrangement joins TRBV7-8 to TRBJ2-5; D might be TRBD2 (5 bases). This CDR3 contains 13 residues. Trimming pared 0 bases from V and 14 bases from J, leaving 16 bases between. Germline loops: CDR1 SGHVS, CDR2 FQNEAQ. The CDR3 spells CASSLAAVPEGYF. The CDR3 region has the DNA TGTGCCAGCAGCTTAGCTGCGGTGCCAGAGGGATACTTC.

At least ten counts were recorded for this clonotype. This chain uses TRBV20-1 with TRBJ1-1; 7 bases are a match to TRBD1. V lost 3 bases and J lost 4; bases outside the gene matches: 5. CDR3 size: 13 residues. The germline CDR1 and CDR2 sequences are DFQATT and SNEGSKA (reference sequence). The CDR3 protein is CSARAGGGTEAFF. The CDR3 coding sequence is TGCAGTGCTAGGGCAGGGGGAGGCACTGAAGCTTTCTTT.

This clonotype was counted ten times or more. The chain employs TRBV6-5 and TRBJ1-1; D is ambiguous. The V end lost 2 bases, the J end lost 1 base, and 2 bases lay between the germline ends. Looked up from germline, CDR1 is MNHEY and CDR2 is SVGAGI. The CDR3 is made up of 12 amino acids. The CDR3 region has the DNA TGTGCCAGCAGTTACCGGAACACTGAAGCTTTCTTT. This codes for CASSYRNTEAFF.

On this clonotype itself: The junction does not match germline at one end; this may be a read error. The V call is TRBV19, the J call TRBJ2-7; 10 bases agree with TRBD1. This CDR3 is built from 14 residues. Germline CDR1 reads LNHDA; CDR2 reads SQIVND (reference sequence). Here the CDR3 reads CVSRSRDRGTEQYF. CDR3 nucleotide sequence: TGTGTCAGTAGATCCCGGGACAGGGGAACCGAGCAGTACTTC.

In its sample, this clonotype was seen a few times. The chain links TRBV12-3 or TRBV12-4 to TRBJ1-2, with D hard to call. This CDR3 is built from 12 residues. V gave up 1 base and J gave up 7 bases, with 7 bases separating them. The CDR3 coding sequence is TGTGCCAGCAGTTTAGAAGTCGCTGGCTACACCTTC. The encoded protein is CASSLEVAGYTF.

CDR3 loop: CASSQETGESNQPQHF. The CDR3 DNA reads as TGTGCCAGCAGCCAAGAAACAGGGGAAAGCAATCAGCCCCAGCATTTT. The rearrangement uses TRBV4-2 and TRBJ1-5; 7 bases agree with TRBD1. Germline loops: CDR1 LGHNA, CDR2 YNFKEQ. Trimming at V came to 0 bases and at J to 1 base, leaving 3 bases not matched to a gene. CDR3 size: 16 residues.

This clonotype has more than one count but fewer than ten. V is TRBV7-2 and J is TRBJ2-7, with TRBD2 identical over 9 bases. Germline V gene data show CDR1 as SGHTA and CDR2 as FQGNSA. The CDR3 extends over 15 amino acids. Losses at the gene ends were 2 bases for V and 2 bases for J; bases not matched to a gene: 4. The CDR3 is CASSLRTSGPYEQYF. CDR3 coding DNA: TGTGCCAGCAGCTTAAGAACTAGCGGGCCCTACGAGCAGTACTTC.

This clonotype was seen only a few times. The CDR3 reads CASSSPAGGAYNEQFF. CDR3 in DNA: TGTGCCAGCAGTTCCCCAGCGGGGGGGGCCTACAATGAGCAGTTCTTC. The genes are TRBV6-2 or TRBV6-3 and TRBJ2-1, with 10 nucleotides matching TRBD2. With 4 bases clipped from V and 2 bases from J, the junction kept 5 bases outside the gene matches. Germline V gene data show CDR1 as MNHEY and CDR2 as SVGEGT. The CDR3 length is 16 residues.

This clonotype came up many times. V and J are TRBV10-3 and TRBJ2-5, with TRBD1 matching 9 bases. The trim removed 5 bases at V and 4 bases at J, leaving 5 bases unmatched. CDR1 is ENHRY, CDR2 SYGVKD, per germline. The CDR3 spans 14 residues. The CDR3 DNA follows: TGTGCCATCAGTAAGGACAGGGGAATAGAGACCCAGTACTTC. Residues: CAISKDRGIETQYF.

The rearrangement links TRBV4-3 to TRBJ1-2; weak D call: TRBD1 (5 bases). Trimming took 3 bases from V and 5 from J, leaving 10 bases between them. The CDR3 has 13 residues. Germline V gene data show CDR1 as LGHNA and CDR2 as YSLEER. CDR3 sequence reads: CASSHGTEYGYTF. CDR3 in DNA: TGCGCCAGCAGCCACGGGACCGAGTATGGCTACACCTTC.

V and J are TRBV27 and TRBJ1-4; D not certain. The V end lost 2 bases, the J end lost 8 bases, and 12 bases lay between the germline ends. This CDR3 contains 14 residues. Per the germline V gene, CDR1 is MNHEY and CDR2 is SMNVEV (reference sequence). CDR3 sequence (DNA): TGTGCCAGCAGTTTAAGCTGGGAGGAAGAAAAACTGTTTTTT. As protein: CASSLSWEEEKLFF.